The rows below give T cell receptor beta chains drawn from one sample of a study of blood T cell repertoires in COVID-19. TCRdb's table, derived via immunoSEQ multiplex PCR, lists solely in-frame clones and lacks some. The repertoire consists of 250,000 to 350,000 clones, with approximately 86% occurring once and the leading ten covering about an eighth. Material for sequencing was peripheral blood. All receptors derive from a woman aged 70-85 years with COVID-19, enrolled during active disease. Each CDR3 is given with its conserved first and last residue. The order of the fields is D gene, V gene, clone size, J gene, CDR3 protein, CDR3 DNA. A D gene is named only where the DNA matches it firmly. Clone size, where shown, is once, few, many, or a class for clones that have expanded.

>TRBD1|TRBV18|.|TRBJ2-3
CASSPRTGSTDTQYF
TGTGCCAGCTCGCCCCGGACAGGGAGCACAGATACGCAGTATTTT
>TRBD1|TRBV6-5|.|TRBJ2-7
CASSYLGQGASYEQYF
TGTGCCAGCAGTTATCTCGGCCAGGGGGCCTCCTACGAGCAGTACTTC
>.|TRBV29-1|.|TRBJ1-1
CSVVTGLNTEAFF
TGCAGCGTTGTAACAGGGCTGAACACTGAAGCTTTCTTT
>.|TRBV27|.|TRBJ2-7
CASGDTREQYF
TGTGCCAGTGGGGATACTAGGGAGCAGTACTTC
>.|TRBV10-3|few|TRBJ1-5
CAISESPGQPQHF
TGTGCCATCAGTGAGTCGCCGGGACAGCCCCAGCATTTT
>.|TRBV24-1|.|TRBJ1-4
CATSQGPNEKLFF
TGTGCCACCAGTCAGGGGCCTAATGAAAAACTGTTTTTT
>.|TRBV9|.|TRBJ1-2
CASSVGQGSLGGYTF
TGTGCCAGCAGCGTAGGGCAGGGCTCTTTGGGAGGCTACACCTTC
>.|TRBV3-1/TRBV3-2|.|TRBJ2-3
CASRLTQAGTDTQYF
TGTGCCAGCAGACTAACGCAAGCCGGCACAGATACGCAGTATTTT
>TRBD1|TRBV3-1/TRBV3-2|.|TRBJ1-4
CASSPGTGSEKLFF
TGTGCCAGCAGCCCAGGGACAGGGAGTGAAAAACTGTTTTTT
>.|TRBV4-3|.|TRBJ1-2
CASSQGGAYGYTF
TGCGCCAGCAGCCAAGGGGGCGCTTATGGCTACACCTTC
>TRBD1|TRBV4-1|.|TRBJ1-2
CASSHDPQGARGYGYTF
TGCGCCAGCAGCCACGACCCTCAGGGGGCTCGCGGCTATGGCTACACCTTC
>TRBD1|TRBV6-5|.|TRBJ1-5
CASSRGQGNNQPQHF
TGTGCCAGCAGTCGTGGACAGGGCAACAATCAGCCCCAGCATTTT
>TRBD1|TRBV15|.|TRBJ1-2
CATSRDGQGAPGYGYTF
TGTGCCACCAGCAGAGATGGACAGGGGGCGCCGGGCTATGGCTACACCTTC
>.|TRBV29-1|.|TRBJ1-1
CSAEGVGMNTEAFF
TGCAGCGCCGAGGGGGTAGGGATGAACACTGAAGCTTTCTTT
>TRBD2|TRBV7-3|once|TRBJ2-1
CASSWIAGGYNEQFF
TGTGCCAGCAGCTGGATAGCGGGGGGCTACAATGAGCAGTTCTTC
>.|TRBV28|.|TRBJ1-3
CASSLKSSGNTIYF
TGTGCCAGCAGTTTGAAGAGCTCTGGAAACACCATATATTTT
>TRBD2|TRBV2|.|TRBJ2-7
CASRTSGGYEQYF
TGTGCCAGCAGGACTAGCGGGGGTTACGAGCAGTACTTC
>.|TRBV5-3|few|TRBJ1-5
CARIWGQGLNQPQHF
TGTGCCAGAATTTGGGGGCAGGGGCTAAATCAGCCCCAGCATTTT
>.|TRBV4-1|.|TRBJ1-1
CASSQVRENTEAFF
TGCGCCAGCAGCCAAGTACGGGAGAATACTGAAGCTTTCTTT
>TRBD1|TRBV2|.|TRBJ1-5
CASLRDSGSPQHF
TGTGCCAGCCTCCGGGACAGCGGTTCGCCCCAGCATTTT
>.|TRBV18|.|TRBJ1-1
CASSPRSSVNTEAFF
TGTGCCAGCTCACCACGGAGCAGCGTGAACACTGAAGCTTTCTTT
>.|TRBV3-1/TRBV3-2|.|TRBJ2-5
CASSLTFDSEETQYF
TGTGCCAGCAGCTTAACTTTTGACAGCGAAGAGACCCAGTACTTC
>TRBD2|TRBV7-2|many|TRBJ2-7
CASSLGYGRGGYEQYF
TGTGCCAGCAGCTTAGGTTACGGGCGGGGGGGCTACGAGCAGTACTTC
>.|TRBV24-1|.|TRBJ1-5
CATSEPGRGQPQHF
TGTGCCACCAGTGAGCCAGGGAGGGGGCAGCCCCAGCATTTT